The present T cell receptor beta chain was sequenced within a study of T cells after yellow fever vaccination. TCRdb analysed the 5' RACE reads with MiXCR anew, one entry per CDR3 protein. This repertoire shows hundreds of thousands of distinct CDR3 sequences, roughly an eighth found once; its top ten account for under 15%. In this sample, this clonotype turned up a few times. The V end was cut by 3 bases, the J end by 8 bases, with 14 bases between. Germline CDR1 and CDR2: DFQATT and SNEGSKA (reference sequence). The CDR3 runs to 14 residues. The J gene is TRBJ1-6, the V gene TRBV20-1; possibly TRBD1 for D (6 bases). The receptor's source is a man aged 25-45 years who received the YFV17D yellow fever vaccine. The specimen comprised PBMCs, sampled on the day of the yellow fever booster vaccination. The CDR3 DNA reads TGCAGTGCTAGGCCTCAGGGGCCAGATTCACCCCTCCACTTT. Its protein product is CSARPQGPDSPLHF.